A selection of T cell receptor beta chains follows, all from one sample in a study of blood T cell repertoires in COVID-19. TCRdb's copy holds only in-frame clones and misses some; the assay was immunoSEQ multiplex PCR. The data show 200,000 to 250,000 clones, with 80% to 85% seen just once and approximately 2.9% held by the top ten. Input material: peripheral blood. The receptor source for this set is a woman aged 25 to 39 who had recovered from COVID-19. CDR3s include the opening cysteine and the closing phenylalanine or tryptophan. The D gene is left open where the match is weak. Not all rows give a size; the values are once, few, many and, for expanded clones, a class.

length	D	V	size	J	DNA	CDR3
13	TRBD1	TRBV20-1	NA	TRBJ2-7	TGCAGTGCTAGTACGGGCAGGGGGATCGAGCAGTACTTC	CSASTGRGIEQYF
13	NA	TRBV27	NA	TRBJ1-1	TGTGCCAGCAGTTCTCTCAGGAACACTGAAGCTTTCTTT	CASSSLRNTEAFF
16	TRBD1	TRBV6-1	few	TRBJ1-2	TGTGCCAGCAGTGCCTGGACAGGGCTCGTGAACTATGGCTACACCTTC	CASSAWTGLVNYGYTF
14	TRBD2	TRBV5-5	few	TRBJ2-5	TGTGCCAGCAGCCCCGGGACTATCCAAGAGACCCAGTACTTC	CASSPGTIQETQYF
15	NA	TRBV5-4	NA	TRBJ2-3	TGTGCCAGCAGCTTGGTATCGAGCGGCACAGATACGCAGTATTTT	CASSLVSSGTDTQYF
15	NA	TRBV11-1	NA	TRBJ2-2	TGTGCCAGCAGCCCCTTAGGCGGAAACACCGGGGAGCTGTTTTTT	CASSPLGGNTGELFF
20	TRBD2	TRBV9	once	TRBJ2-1	TGTGCCAGCAGCGTAGAAGAGTTACTAGCGGGAGGGCTTGCCTACAATGAGCAGTTCTTC	CASSVEELLAGGLAYNEQFF
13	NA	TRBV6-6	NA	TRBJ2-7	TGTGCCAGCAGTTGGAGCGATTCCTACGAGCAGTACTTC	CASSWSDSYEQYF
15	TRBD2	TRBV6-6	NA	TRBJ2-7	TGTGCCAGCAGTTATCCCGGGAGGGCCTCCTACGAGCAGTACTTC	CASSYPGRASYEQYF
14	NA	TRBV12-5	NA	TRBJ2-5	TGTGCTAGTGGTTTGTTCCATCAGGGTGAGACCCAGTACTTC	CASGLFHQGETQYF
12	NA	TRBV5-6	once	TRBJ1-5	TGTGCCAGCAGCTTGTTAGATCAGCCCCAGCATTTT	CASSLLDQPQHF
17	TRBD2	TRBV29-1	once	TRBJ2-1	TGCAGCGTCCCGCGGGAGGCTGGGAAACGGGACTACAATGAGCAGTTCTTC	CSVPREAGKRDYNEQFF
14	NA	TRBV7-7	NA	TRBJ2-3	TGTGCCAGCAGCACAAACGCCGGGACAGATACGCAGTATTTT	CASSTNAGTDTQYF
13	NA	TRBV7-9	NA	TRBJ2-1	TGTGCCAGCAGCTCACAGGGAGTAAATGAGCAGTTCTTC	CASSSQGVNEQFF
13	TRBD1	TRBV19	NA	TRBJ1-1	TGTGCCAGTAGTAACAGGGGGGACACTGAAGCTTTCTTT	CASSNRGDTEAFF
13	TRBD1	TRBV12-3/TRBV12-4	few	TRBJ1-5	TGTGCCAGCAGTGGACAGGGGGATCAGCCCCAGCATTTT	CASSGQGDQPQHF
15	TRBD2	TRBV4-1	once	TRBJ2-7	TGCGCCAGCAGCCAAGGCCCGGGAGGGCGGTACGAGCAGTACTTC	CASSQGPGGRYEQYF
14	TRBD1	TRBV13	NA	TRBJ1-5	TGTGCCAGCAGCTCCCGGGACAGGGGTCAGCCCCAGCATTTT	CASSSRDRGQPQHF
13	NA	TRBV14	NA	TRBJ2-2	TGTGCCAGCAGCCAAGCTTGGGGCAGGGAGCTGTTTTTT	CASSQAWGRELFF
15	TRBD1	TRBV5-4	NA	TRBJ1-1	TGTGCCAGCAGCTTTGACCAGGGGGTCGACACTGAAGCTTTCTTT	CASSFDQGVDTEAFF
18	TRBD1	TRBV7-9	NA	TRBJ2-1	TGTGCCAAAACTCAATTTAATAGGGGGACAGGGGGAAAGAATGAGCAGTTCTTC	CAKTQFNRGTGGKNEQFF
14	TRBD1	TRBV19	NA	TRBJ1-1	TGTGCCAGTAGTATATTAACAGGGGGCACTGAAGCTTTCTTT	CASSILTGGTEAFF
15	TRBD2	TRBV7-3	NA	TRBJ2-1	TGTGCCAGCAGCTTAGGCGGGAGGGCCTACAATGAGCAGTTCTTC	CASSLGGRAYNEQFF
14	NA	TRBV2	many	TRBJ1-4	TGTGCCAGCAGTGGGTCGGCGGCTAATGAAAAACTGTTTTTT	CASSGSAANEKLFF
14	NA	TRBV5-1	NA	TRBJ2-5	TGCGCCAGCAGCTTGTGGCAGGGGGGAGAGACCCAGTACTTC	CASSLWQGGETQYF
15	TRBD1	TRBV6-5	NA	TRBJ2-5	TGTGCCATCGAGATCGGACAGGCTATCCAAGAGACCCAGTACTTC	CAIEIGQAIQETQYF
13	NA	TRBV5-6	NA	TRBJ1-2	TGTGCCAGCAGCCCTACAGGGAACTATGGCTACACCTTC	CASSPTGNYGYTF
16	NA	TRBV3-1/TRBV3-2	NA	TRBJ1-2	TGTGCCAGCAGCCAAGATGGCAGGTCCACGATCTATGGCTACACCTTC	CASSQDGRSTIYGYTF
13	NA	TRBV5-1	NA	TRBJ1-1	TGCGCCAGCAGCTCGACGGGGAACACTGAAGCTTTCTTT	CASSSTGNTEAFF
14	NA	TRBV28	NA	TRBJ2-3	TGTGCCAGCGAAAGTACGGGAAGCACAGATACGCAGTATTTT	CASESTGSTDTQYF